This TCR beta chain is drawn from a study of shared clonotypes between healthy human individuals. Overall study: A couple of women and three men aged 18 to 49 served as donors. Plates per donor: three CD4 naive, three CD4 memory, two CD8 naive, one CD8 memory.

The authors distributed each subset's genomic DNA evenly over several immunoSEQ plates. Assay used: immunoSEQ multiplex PCR; TCRdb lists only in-frame clones, some missing. The repertoire has roughly 500,000 clones, 95% to 97% of them found once; the top ten carry approximately 0.067%. This CDR3 is 17 amino acids long. The germline V gene encodes CDR1 SNHLY and CDR2 FYNNEI. With 6 bases clipped from V and 2 bases from J, the junction kept 5 bases outside the gene matches. The sample taken for sequencing was naive CD4+ T cells sorted from blood. Subset: CD45RA+ positively selected. This TCR derives from a woman in her 30s in good health. V and J are TRBV2 and TRBJ2-6, with 12 bases aligning to TRBD2. CDR3 sequence: CASSPSSGRAGANVLTF. The CDR3 DNA reads as TGTGCCAGCAGCCCTTCTAGCGGGAGGGCTGGGGCCAACGTCCTGACTTTC.